This passage covers 30 T cell receptor beta chains from one sample sequenced in a study of blood T cell repertoires in COVID-19. Only in-frame clones appear in the TCRdb table, and some are missing; sequencing was by immunoSEQ multiplex PCR. Counted here are approximately 140,000 clones, approximately 89% occurring once; the ten biggest clones make up around 26%. What was sequenced was peripheral blood. These receptors all come from a human donor in a cohort sampled during active COVID-19.

In DNA form, the CDR3 reads TGCAGCGTTGGAGGGACAGACGAGCAGTACTTC. It translates to CSVGGTDEQYF. This chain joins TRBV29-1 and TRBJ2-7, with 7 bases that match TRBD1. J lost 5 bases, V lost 4 bases, and 2 bases had no gene match. In germline, CDR1 is SQVTM, CDR2 ANQGSEA. The CDR3 sequence is 11 residues long.

CDR3: CASSEPGHRGVREKLFF. CDR3 nucleotide sequence: TGTGCCAGCAGTGAACCGGGACACCGAGGCGTGCGGGAAAAACTGTTTTTT. The rearrangement links TRBV6-1 to TRBJ1-4; maybe TRBD1 (6 bases). The CDR3 covers 17 residues. The ends were cut back, 2 bases at V and 8 bases at J, with 21 bases in the middle. Germline V gene data show CDR1 as MNHNS and CDR2 as SASEGT.

This rearrangement joins TRBV18 to TRBJ1-2, with TRBD1 matching 9 bases. V shed 3 bases, J shed 8 bases, and the junction held 4 bases outside the gene matches. Germline values: CDR1 KGHSH, CDR2 LQKENI. The CDR3 consists of 13 residues. CDR3 DNA sequence: TGTGCCAGCTCACCGGGGACAGGGAGCGGCTACACCTTC. Protein: CASSPGTGSGYTF.

The chain employs TRBV14 and TRBJ2-7; maybe TRBD1 (6 bases). This CDR3 contains 13 residues. CDR1 and CDR2 from the germline V gene are SGHDN and FVKESK. Trimming took off 1 base at V and 7 bases at J, with 11 bases between the two ends. In nucleotides, the CDR3 is TGTGCCAGCAGCCAAGTCCAGGGGTCGGAGCAGTACTTC. Translating it yields CASSQVQGSEQYF. The whole variable domain, filled in from reference TRBV14 and TRBJ2-7, reads EAGVTQFPSHSVIEKGQTVTLRCDPISGHDNLYWYRRVMGKEIKFLLHFVKESKQDESGMPNNRFLAERTGGTYSTLKVQPAELEDSGVYFCASSQVQGSEQYFGPGTRLTVT.

This sequence joins TRBV3-1 (or the pseudogene TRBV3-2) and TRBJ2-5; D may be TRBD2 (6 bases). Trimming stripped 6 bases from V and 1 base from J, with 18 bases between. Germline-derived CDR1 and CDR2 are LGHDT and YNNKEL (reference sequence). The CDR3 has 16 residues. The DNA of the CDR3 is TGTGCCAGCAGTCGTATGCGCGGGGCGATCCAAGAGACCCAGTACTTC. It codes for CASSRMRGAIQETQYF.

This sequence joins TRBV30 and TRBJ1-3, with 10 bases identical to TRBD1. CDR1 and CDR2 (germline): GTSNPN, SVGIG (reference sequence). This CDR3 is built from 14 residues. Trimming cost V 5 bases and J 3 bases; bases outside gene matches: 4. CDR3 sequence: CAWLDRGLGNTIYF. CDR3 nucleotide sequence: TGTGCCTGGCTCGACAGGGGGCTTGGAAACACCATATATTTT.

The rearrangement uses TRBV5-4 and TRBJ2-5, with TRBD2 matching 7 bases. V lost 1 base and J lost 4; bases outside the gene matches: 4. Germline V gives CDR1 SGHNT, CDR2 YYREEE (reference sequence). This CDR3 has 14 amino acids. The CDR3 region is CASSLSLAAETQYF. For the CDR3, the DNA is TGTGCCAGCAGCTTGAGCCTAGCGGCAGAGACCCAGTACTTC.

This rearrangement joins TRBV7-2 to TRBJ2-1; TRBD1 matches at 11 bases. The CDR3 is made up of 15 amino acids. Germline V gene sequence: CDR1 SGHTA, CDR2 FQGNSA. V was clipped by 0 bases and J by 8 bases; unmatched bases: 3. The chain's CDR3 is CASSLAGTGGYEQFF. DNA of the CDR3: TGTGCCAGCAGCTTAGCGGGGACAGGGGGTTATGAGCAGTTCTTC.

The chain employs TRBV6-4 and TRBJ1-5; no clear D. Germline values: CDR1 MRHNA, CDR2 SNTAGT. V was shortened by 11 bases and J by 3 bases, with 5 bases between the two germline ends. The CDR3 has 10 residues. The CDR3 reads CAGLNQPQHF. CDR3 nucleotide sequence: TGTGCCGGGCTCAATCAGCCCCAGCATTTT.

This clone was counted once. CDR3 nucleotide sequence: TGTGCCAGCTCACCCCCGGCACGCTGGGGACAGGGAGTGTACCAAGAGACCCAGTACTTC. This gives the protein CASSPPARWGQGVYQETQYF. V and J are TRBV18 and TRBJ2-5; 9 bases are a match to TRBD1. In germline, CDR1 is KGHSH, CDR2 LQKENI. CDR3 length: 20 residues. J gave up 0 bases and V 3 bases, and 17 bases lay outside the gene matches.

CDR3 DNA: TGTGCCAGCAGCTTGGGAGGCGTCAATGAGCAGTTCTTC. This sequence encodes CASSLGGVNEQFF. This rearrangement joins TRBV5-5 to TRBJ2-1; D unresolved. Germline CDR1 reads SGHKS; CDR2 reads YYEKEE (reference sequence). This CDR3 is built from 13 residues. With 0 bases removed from V and 6 bases from J, the gap between germline ends came to 7 bases. The full variable domain, rest sourced from reference TRBV5-5 and TRBJ2-1, is DAGVTQSPTHLIKTRGQQVTLRCSPISGHKSVSWYQQVLGQGPQFIFQYYEKEERGRGNFPDRFSARQFPNYSSELNVNALLLGDSALYLCASSLGGVNEQFFGPGTRLTVL.

This sequence joins TRBV11-2 and TRBJ1-3; D is unresolved. V lost 3 bases to trimming and J lost 3 bases, with 3 bases between them. CDR1 and CDR2 (germline): SGHAT, FQNNGV. The CDR3 is 12 amino acids. CDR3 nucleotide sequence: TGTGCCAGCAGCTTCATTGGAAACACCATATATTTT. It codes for CASSFIGNTIYF.

There are a few counts of this clone. The CDR3 DNA reads TGTGCCAGCAGCTTGGGGGGTCACAATGAGCAGTTCTTC. Translated: CASSLGGHNEQFF. The rearrangement uses TRBV11-3 and TRBJ2-1, with TRBD2 as a possible D gene (6 bases). This CDR3 region has 13 residues. The germline V and J ends were trimmed by 3 bases and 5 bases, with 8 bases remaining between them. Germline values: CDR1 SGHNT, CDR2 YENEEA.

The chain joins TRBV4-2 to TRBJ1-1; D uncertain. The length of the CDR3 is 15 residues. Between the trimmed V and J ends, which lost 0 bases and 1 base, there was a span of 9 bases. From germline, CDR1 is LGHNA and CDR2 YNFKEQ. CDR3 protein: CASSQEADWNTEAFF. The CDR3 DNA sequence: TGTGCCAGCAGCCAAGAGGCAGACTGGAACACTGAAGCTTTCTTT.

The chain links TRBV12-3 or TRBV12-4 to TRBJ1-1; D perhaps matches TRBD1 (6 bases). V lost 6 bases and J 4 bases, leaving 12 bases between the germline ends. This CDR3 has 13 residues. CDR3 loop: CASSQTGPTEAFF. CDR3 nucleotides: TGTGCCAGCAGCCAAACAGGGCCCACTGAAGCTTTCTTT.

The V gene is TRBV20-1, the J gene TRBJ2-5, with a weak D call TRBD1 (6 bases). The DNA end is a closer match to TRBJ2-7, so the J assignment may be wrong. The CDR3 spans 13 residues. Germline CDR1 DFQATT, CDR2 SNEGSKA (reference sequence). The CDR3 loop is CSASSYRVHEQYF. The CDR3 bases are TGCAGTGCTAGTTCGTACAGGGTCCACGAGCAGTACTTC.

The J gene is TRBJ2-3, the V gene TRBV24-1; 9 positions agree with TRBD1. CDR1 and CDR2 (germline): KGHDR, SFDVKD. The CDR3 sequence is 15 residues long. After removal of 2 bases from V and 4 bases from J, the junction contained 3 bases not matched to a gene. CDR3 bases: TGTGCCACCAGTGATTCCCGGACAGGGGCAGATACGCAGTATTTT. This sequence encodes CATSDSRTGADTQYF.

The chain couples TRBV29-1 to TRBJ1-2; perhaps TRBD1 as D (5 bases). The CDR3 loop spans 17 amino acids. V lost 2 bases and J 1 base, leaving 20 bases between the germline ends. From germline, CDR1 is SQVTM and CDR2 ANQGSEA. The CDR3 coding sequence is TGCAGCGTTGAATATTGGGAAACAGGAGCCTTTAACTATGGCTACACCTTC. Its protein is CSVEYWETGAFNYGYTF.

V gene TRBV10-3 combines with J gene TRBJ2-1; D perhaps matches TRBD2 (6 bases). The CDR3 consists of 15 residues. CDR1 is ENHRY, CDR2 SYGVKD, per germline. V was shortened by 6 bases and J by 9 bases, with 21 bases between the two germline ends. CDR3 loop: CAIRFSSVILGEQFF. The CDR3 nucleotides are TGTGCCATCAGGTTCTCTAGCGTGATCCTCGGTGAGCAGTTCTTC.

The V gene is TRBV5-5, the J gene TRBJ1-1; 8 bases are a match to TRBD1. The CDR3 is made up of 14 amino acids. Per the germline V gene, CDR1 is SGHKS and CDR2 is YYEKEE (reference sequence). V trimming: 3 bases; J trimming: 1 base; junction bases outside the gene matches: 2. CDR3 coding DNA: TGTGCCAGCAGCTGGGGGACAGGGAACACTGAAGCTTTCTTT. Residues: CASSWGTGNTEAFF.

CDR3 residues: CASSRLAGRYEQYF. The DNA of the CDR3 is TGTGCCAGCAGTAGGCTAGCCGGACGGTACGAGCAGTACTTC. The chain employs TRBV6-5 and TRBJ2-7; TRBD2 is a possible D gene (5 bases). In germline, CDR1 is MNHEY, CDR2 SVGAGI. Trimming stripped 5 bases from V and 4 bases from J, with 15 bases between. The CDR3 loop spans 14 amino acids.

V and J are TRBV12-3 or TRBV12-4 and TRBJ1-1; 8 bases match TRBD1. The V and J ends lost 3 bases and 6 bases, in that order; junction bases with no gene match: 3. The CDR3 extends over 13 amino acids. CDR3 loop: CASSLGTGAEAFF. CDR3 nucleotides: TGTGCCAGCAGTTTGGGGACAGGAGCTGAAGCTTTCTTT.

V gene TRBV6-1 combines with J gene TRBJ1-2; no clear D gene. Germline values: CDR1 MNHNS, CDR2 SASEGT. This CDR3 is built from 13 residues. Trimming left V 2 bases short and J 3 bases short, with 7 bases between. CDR3 DNA: TGTGCCAGCAGTGAACCGGGTTACTATGGCTACACCTTC. Translating it yields CASSEPGYYGYTF.

The chain is built from TRBV29-1 and TRBJ2-7, with D possibly matching TRBD2 (5 bases). Trimming removed 7 bases at V and 7 bases at J, with 14 bases between. The CDR3 runs to 11 residues. The germline V gene encodes CDR1 SQVTM and CDR2 ANQGSEA. The CDR3: CSARSWEEQYF. The CDR3 coding sequence is TGCAGCGCTCGGAGCTGGGAGGAGCAGTACTTC.

The chain couples TRBV30 to TRBJ1-2, with D perhaps matching TRBD1 (5 bases). The germline CDR1 and CDR2 sequences are GTSNPN and SVGIG (reference sequence). The length of the CDR3 is 14 residues. V lost 3 bases and J lost 5, with 16 bases in between. CDR3 bases: TGTGCCTGGAGCACGCTAAGGGGCCGTTATGGCTACACCTTC. Amino acids: CAWSTLRGRYGYTF.

The chain recombines TRBV9 with TRBJ1-2; no clear D gene. CDR3 length equals 14 residues. V dropped 0 bases and J dropped 4 bases, with 10 bases sitting between them. Looked up from germline, CDR1 is SGDLS and CDR2 is YYNGEE. As DNA, the CDR3 is TGTGCCAGCAGCGTAGGGGGAGGATTCTATGGCTACACCTTC. Protein: CASSVGGGFYGYTF.

The chain couples TRBV5-1 to TRBJ2-3; the D is unclear. CDR1 and CDR2 (germline): SGHRS, YFSETQ. The CDR3 is 17 residues long. V was cut by 3 bases and J by 0 bases, with 17 bases left in between. CDR3 sequence reads: CASSSEAWFRSTDTQYF. In DNA form, the CDR3 reads TGCGCCAGCAGCTCCGAAGCATGGTTCAGGAGCACAGATACGCAGTATTTT.

J is TRBJ2-1 and V is TRBV27; TRBD2 matches 7 bases. The junction had 10 bases not matched to a gene; V was cut back by 5 bases and J by 0 bases. Per germline, CDR1 MNHEY and CDR2 SMNVEV (reference sequence). CDR3 size: 17 residues. In nucleotides, the CDR3 is TGTGCCAGCAGTAGATGGGGGGGATCGAGCTCCTACAATGAGCAGTTCTTC. It translates to CASSRWGGSSSYNEQFF.

The gene calls are TRBV24-1 and TRBJ1-2; D unresolved. This CDR3 contains 16 residues. Germline CDR1 reads KGHDR; CDR2 reads SFDVKD. Trimming shortened V by 2 bases and J by 6 bases, and 18 bases separated the two germline ends. The CDR3 sequence: CATSDSRRRARDGYTF. DNA for the CDR3: TGTGCCACCAGTGATTCCCGCCGTAGGGCGAGGGATGGCTACACCTTC.

This chain joins TRBV6-5 and TRBJ1-5; TRBD1 is a possible D gene (5 bases). CDR3 size: 14 residues. Germline V gene data show CDR1 as MNHEY and CDR2 as SVGAGI. V was trimmed by 5 bases and J by 8 bases, leaving 16 bases between them. The CDR3 spells CASSPRPDREPQHF. DNA for the CDR3: TGTGCCAGCAGTCCCCGCCCTGACAGAGAGCCCCAGCATTTT.